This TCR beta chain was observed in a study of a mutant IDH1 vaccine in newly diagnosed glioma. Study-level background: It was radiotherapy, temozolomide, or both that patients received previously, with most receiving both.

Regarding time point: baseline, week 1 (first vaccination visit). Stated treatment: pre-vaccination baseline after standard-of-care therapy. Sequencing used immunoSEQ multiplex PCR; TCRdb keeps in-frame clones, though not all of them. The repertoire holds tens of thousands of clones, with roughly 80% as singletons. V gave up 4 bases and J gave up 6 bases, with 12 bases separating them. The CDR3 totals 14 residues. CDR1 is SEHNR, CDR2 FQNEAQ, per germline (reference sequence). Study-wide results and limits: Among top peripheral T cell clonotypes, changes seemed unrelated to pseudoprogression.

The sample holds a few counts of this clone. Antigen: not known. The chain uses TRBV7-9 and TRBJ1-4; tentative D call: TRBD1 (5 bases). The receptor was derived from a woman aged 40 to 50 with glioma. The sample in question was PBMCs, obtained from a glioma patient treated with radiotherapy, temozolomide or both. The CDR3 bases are TGTGCCAGCAGCTCTCCGGGGACTTATGAAAAACTGTTTTTT. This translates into CASSSPGTYEKLFF.